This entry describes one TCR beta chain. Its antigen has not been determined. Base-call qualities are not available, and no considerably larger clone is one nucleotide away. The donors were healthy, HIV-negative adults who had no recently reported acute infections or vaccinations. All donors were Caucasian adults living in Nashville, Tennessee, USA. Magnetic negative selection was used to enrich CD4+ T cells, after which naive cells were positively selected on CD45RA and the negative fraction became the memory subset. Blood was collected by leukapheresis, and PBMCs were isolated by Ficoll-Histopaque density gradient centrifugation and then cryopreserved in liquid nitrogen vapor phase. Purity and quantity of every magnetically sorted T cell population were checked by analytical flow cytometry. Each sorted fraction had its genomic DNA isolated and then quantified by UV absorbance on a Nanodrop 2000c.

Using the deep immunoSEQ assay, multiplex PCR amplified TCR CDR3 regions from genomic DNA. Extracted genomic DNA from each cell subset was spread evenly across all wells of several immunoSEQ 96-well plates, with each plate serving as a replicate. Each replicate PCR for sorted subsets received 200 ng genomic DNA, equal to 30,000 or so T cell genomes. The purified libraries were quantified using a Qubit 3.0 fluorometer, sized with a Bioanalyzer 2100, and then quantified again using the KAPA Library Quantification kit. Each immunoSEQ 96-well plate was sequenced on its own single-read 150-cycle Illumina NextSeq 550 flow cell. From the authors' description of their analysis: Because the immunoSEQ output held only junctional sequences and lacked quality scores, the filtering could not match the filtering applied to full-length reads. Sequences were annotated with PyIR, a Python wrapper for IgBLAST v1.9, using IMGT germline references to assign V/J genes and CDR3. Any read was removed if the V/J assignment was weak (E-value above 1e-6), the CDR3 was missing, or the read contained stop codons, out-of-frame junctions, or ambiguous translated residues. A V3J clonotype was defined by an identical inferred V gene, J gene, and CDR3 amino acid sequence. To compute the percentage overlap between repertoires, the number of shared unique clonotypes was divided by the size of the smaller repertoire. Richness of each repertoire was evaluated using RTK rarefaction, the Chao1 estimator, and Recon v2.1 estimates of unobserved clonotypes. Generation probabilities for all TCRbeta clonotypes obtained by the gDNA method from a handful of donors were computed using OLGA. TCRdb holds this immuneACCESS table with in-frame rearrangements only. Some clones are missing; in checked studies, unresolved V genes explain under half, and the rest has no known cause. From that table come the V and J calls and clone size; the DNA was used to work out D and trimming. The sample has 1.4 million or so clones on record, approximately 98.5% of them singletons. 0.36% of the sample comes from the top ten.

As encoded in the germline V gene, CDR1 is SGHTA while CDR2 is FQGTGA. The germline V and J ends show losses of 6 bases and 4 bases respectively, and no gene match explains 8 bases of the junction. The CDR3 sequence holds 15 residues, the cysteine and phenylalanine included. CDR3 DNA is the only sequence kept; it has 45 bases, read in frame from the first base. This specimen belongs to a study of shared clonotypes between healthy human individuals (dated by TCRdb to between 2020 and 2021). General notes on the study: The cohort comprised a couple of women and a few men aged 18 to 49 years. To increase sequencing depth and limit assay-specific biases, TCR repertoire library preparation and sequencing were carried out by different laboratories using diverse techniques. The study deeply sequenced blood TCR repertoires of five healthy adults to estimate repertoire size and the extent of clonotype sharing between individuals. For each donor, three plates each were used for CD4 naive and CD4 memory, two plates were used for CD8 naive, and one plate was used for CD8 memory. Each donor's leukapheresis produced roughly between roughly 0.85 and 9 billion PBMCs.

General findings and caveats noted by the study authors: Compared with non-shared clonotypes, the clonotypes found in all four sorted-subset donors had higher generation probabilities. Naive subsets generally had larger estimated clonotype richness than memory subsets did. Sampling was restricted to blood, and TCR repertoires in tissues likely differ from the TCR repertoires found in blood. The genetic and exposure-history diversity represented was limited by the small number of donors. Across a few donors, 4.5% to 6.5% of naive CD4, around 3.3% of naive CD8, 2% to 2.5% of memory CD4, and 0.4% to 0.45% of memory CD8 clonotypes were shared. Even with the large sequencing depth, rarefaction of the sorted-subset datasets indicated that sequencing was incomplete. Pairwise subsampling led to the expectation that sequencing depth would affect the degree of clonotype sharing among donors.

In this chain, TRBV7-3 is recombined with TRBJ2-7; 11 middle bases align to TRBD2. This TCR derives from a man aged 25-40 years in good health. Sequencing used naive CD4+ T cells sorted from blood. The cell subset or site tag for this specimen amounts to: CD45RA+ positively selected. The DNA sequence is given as TGTGCCAGCAGTAAGGCCGGGACTAGCGGTTACGAGCAGTACTTC. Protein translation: CASSKAGTSGYEQYF. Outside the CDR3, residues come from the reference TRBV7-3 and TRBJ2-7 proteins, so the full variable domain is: GAGVSQTPSNKVTEKGKYVELRCDPISGHTALYWYRQSLGQGPEFLIYFQGTGAADDSGLPNDRFFAVRPEGSVSTLKIQRTERGDSAVYLCASSKAGTSGYEQYFGPGTRLTVT.